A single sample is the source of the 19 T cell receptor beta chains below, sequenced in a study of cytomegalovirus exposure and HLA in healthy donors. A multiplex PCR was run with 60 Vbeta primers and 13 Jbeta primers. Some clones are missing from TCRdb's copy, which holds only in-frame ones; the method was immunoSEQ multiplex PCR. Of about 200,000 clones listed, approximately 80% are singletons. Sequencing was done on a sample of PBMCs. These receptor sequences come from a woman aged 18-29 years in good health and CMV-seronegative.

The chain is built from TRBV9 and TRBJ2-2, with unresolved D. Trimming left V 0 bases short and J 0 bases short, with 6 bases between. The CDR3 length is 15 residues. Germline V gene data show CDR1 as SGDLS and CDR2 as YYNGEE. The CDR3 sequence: CASSVGSPNTGELFF. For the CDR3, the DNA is TGTGCCAGCAGCGTAGGTTCTCCGAACACCGGGGAGCTGTTTTTT. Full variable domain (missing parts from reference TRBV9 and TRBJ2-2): DSGVTQTPKHLITATGQRVTLRCSPRSGDLSVYWYQQSLDQGLQFLIQYYNGEERAKGNILERFSAQQFPDLHSELNLSSLELGDSALYFCASSVGSPNTGELFFGEGSRLTVL.

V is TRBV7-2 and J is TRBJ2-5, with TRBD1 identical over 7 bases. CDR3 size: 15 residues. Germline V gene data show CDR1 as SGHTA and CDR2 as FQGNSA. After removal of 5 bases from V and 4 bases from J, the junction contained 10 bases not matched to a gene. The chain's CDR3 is CASSQTGSGGETQYF. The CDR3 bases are TGTGCCAGCAGCCAGACAGGGTCGGGTGGAGAGACCCAGTACTTC.

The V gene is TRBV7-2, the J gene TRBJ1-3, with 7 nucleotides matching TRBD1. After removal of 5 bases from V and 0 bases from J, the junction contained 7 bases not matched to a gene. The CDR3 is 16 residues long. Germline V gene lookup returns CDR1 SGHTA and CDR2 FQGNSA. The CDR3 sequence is CASSQGQTYSGNTIYF. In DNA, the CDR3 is TGTGCCAGCAGCCAGGGACAGACCTACTCTGGAAACACCATATATTTT.

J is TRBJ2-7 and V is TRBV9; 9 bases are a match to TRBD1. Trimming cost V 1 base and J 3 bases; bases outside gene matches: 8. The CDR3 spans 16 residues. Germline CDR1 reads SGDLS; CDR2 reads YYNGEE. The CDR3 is CASSVPRDRDNYEQYF. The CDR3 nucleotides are TGTGCCAGCAGCGTACCCCGGGACAGGGATAACTACGAGCAGTACTTC.

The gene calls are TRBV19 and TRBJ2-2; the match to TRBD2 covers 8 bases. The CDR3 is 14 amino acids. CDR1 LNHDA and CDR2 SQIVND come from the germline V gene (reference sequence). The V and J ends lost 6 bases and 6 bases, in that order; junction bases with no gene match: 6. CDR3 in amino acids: CASSPSGGAGELFF. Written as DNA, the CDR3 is TGTGCCAGTAGCCCATCGGGGGGGGCCGGGGAGCTGTTTTTT.

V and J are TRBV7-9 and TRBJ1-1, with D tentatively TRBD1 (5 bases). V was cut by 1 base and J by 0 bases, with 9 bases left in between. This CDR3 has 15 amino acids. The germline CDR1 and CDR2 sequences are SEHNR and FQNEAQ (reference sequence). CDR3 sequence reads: CASSLGAGMNTEAFF. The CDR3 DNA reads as TGTGCCAGCAGCTTAGGGGCAGGGATGAACACTGAAGCTTTCTTT.

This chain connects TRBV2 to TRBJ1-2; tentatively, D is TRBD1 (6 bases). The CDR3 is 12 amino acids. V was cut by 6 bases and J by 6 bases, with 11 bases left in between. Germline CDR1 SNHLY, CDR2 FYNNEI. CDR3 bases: TGTGCCAGCAGAGGACAGTTTGATGGCTACACCTTC. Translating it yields CASRGQFDGYTF.

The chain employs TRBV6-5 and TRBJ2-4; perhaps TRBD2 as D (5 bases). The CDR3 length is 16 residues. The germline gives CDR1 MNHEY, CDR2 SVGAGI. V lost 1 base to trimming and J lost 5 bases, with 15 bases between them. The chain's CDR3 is CASSYLGSSGQNIQYF. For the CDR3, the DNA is TGTGCCAGCAGTTACTTAGGGAGTTCGGGCCAAAACATTCAGTACTTC.

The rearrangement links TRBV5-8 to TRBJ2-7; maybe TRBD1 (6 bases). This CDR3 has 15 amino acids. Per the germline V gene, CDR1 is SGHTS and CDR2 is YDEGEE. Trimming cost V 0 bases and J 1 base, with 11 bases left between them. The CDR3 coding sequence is TGTGCCAGCAGCTTGGACAGGGATTTTTCCTACGAGCAGTACTTC. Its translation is CASSLDRDFSYEQYF.

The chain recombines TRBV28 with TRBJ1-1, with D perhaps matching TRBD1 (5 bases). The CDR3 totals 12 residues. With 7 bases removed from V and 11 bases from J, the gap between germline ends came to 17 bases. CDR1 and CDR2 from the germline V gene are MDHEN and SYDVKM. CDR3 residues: CASKRDSIGAFF. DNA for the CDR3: TGTGCCAGCAAACGAGACAGTATCGGGGCTTTCTTT.

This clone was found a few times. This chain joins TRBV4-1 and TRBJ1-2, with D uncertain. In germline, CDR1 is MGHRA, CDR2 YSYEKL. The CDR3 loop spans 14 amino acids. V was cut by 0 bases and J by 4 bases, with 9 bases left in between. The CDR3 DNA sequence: TGCGCCAGCAGCCAAGATGCCGGGAGCTATGGCTACACCTTC. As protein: CASSQDAGSYGYTF.

DNA for the CDR3: TGTGCCAGCAGCTTTGGCGGGAACGAGCAGTACTTC. Protein sequence: CASSFGGNEQYF. The chain carries TRBV13 and TRBJ2-7, with TRBD2 as a possible D gene (6 bases). The CDR3 is 12 residues long. The V end lost 3 bases, the J end lost 5 bases, and 8 bases lay between the germline ends. Germline V lookup: CDR1 PRHDT, CDR2 FYEKMQ (reference sequence).

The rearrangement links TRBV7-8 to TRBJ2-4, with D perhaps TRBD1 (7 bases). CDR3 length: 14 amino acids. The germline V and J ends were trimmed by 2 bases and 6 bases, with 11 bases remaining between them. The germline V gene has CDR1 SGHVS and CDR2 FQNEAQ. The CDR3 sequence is CASSLWGDRNIQYF. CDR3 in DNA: TGTGCCAGCAGCTTATGGGGGGACAGAAACATTCAGTACTTC.

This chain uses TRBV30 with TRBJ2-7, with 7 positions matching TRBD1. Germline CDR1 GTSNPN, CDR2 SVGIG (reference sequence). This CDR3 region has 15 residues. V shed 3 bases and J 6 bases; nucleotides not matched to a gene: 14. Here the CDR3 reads CAWREAQGDSFEQYF. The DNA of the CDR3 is TGTGCCTGGAGAGAAGCTCAGGGGGATAGTTTCGAGCAGTACTTC.

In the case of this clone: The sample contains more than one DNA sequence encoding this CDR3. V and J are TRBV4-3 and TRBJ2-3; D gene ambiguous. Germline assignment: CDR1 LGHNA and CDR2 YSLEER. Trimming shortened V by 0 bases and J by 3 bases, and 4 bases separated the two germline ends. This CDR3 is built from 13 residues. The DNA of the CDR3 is TGCGCCAGCAGCCAAGACCATACAGATACGCAGTATTTT. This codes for CASSQDHTDTQYF.

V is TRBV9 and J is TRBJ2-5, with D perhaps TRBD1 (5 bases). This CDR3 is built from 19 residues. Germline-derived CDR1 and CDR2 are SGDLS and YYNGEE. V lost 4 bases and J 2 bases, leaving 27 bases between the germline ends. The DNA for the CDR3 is TGTGCCAGCAGCTCCCCGTGGGCAGGGTGGGGAAACTCGCAAGAGACCCAGTACTTC. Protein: CASSSPWAGWGNSQETQYF.

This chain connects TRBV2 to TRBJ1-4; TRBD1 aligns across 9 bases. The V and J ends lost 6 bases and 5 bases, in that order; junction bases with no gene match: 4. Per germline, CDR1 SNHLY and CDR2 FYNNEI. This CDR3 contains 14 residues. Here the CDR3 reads CASRVGTGNEKLFF. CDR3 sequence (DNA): TGTGCCAGCAGGGTTGGGACAGGGAATGAAAAACTGTTTTTT.

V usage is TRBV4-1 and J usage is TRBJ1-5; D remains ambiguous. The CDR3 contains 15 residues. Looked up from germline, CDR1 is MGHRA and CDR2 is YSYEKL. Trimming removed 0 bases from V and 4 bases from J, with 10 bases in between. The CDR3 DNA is TGCGCCAGCAGCCAAGATCCCGGGAGGAATCAGCCCCAGCATTTT. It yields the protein CASSQDPGRNQPQHF.

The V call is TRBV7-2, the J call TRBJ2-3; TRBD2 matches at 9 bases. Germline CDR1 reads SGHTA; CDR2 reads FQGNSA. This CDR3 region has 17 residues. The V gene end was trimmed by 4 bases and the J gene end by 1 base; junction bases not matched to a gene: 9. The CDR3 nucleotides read TGTGCCAGCAGCTCCAACCGACTAGCGGTCCGCACAGATACGCAGTATTTT. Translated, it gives CASSSNRLAVRTDTQYF.